Shown below are 19 T cell receptor beta chains from a single sample sequenced in a study of shared clonotypes between healthy human individuals. The assay was immunoSEQ multiplex PCR, and TCRdb's table has in-frame clones only and misses some. The sample consists of approximately 2.1 million clones, over 90% of them appearing once. Input material: naive CD4+ T cells from PBMCs. Noted subset: CD45RA+ positively selected. The source is a man younger than 30 in good health. Some clones in this sample may be carry-over from other donors' samples.

The chain recombines TRBV2 with TRBJ1-1; 7 bases line up with TRBD1. This CDR3 has 13 residues. Germline lookup yields CDR1 SNHLY and CDR2 FYNNEI. The trim removed 4 bases at V and 4 bases at J, leaving 3 bases unmatched. The CDR3 DNA is TGTGCCAGCAGTGGGGACAGCTTCACTGAAGCTTTCTTT. Its protein is CASSGDSFTEAFF.

This chain joins TRBV27 and TRBJ2-7; a weak D match, TRBD1 (6 bases). Per germline, CDR1 MNHEY and CDR2 SMNVEV (reference sequence). The CDR3 contains 15 residues. Between the trimmed V and J ends, which lost 6 bases and 0 bases, there was a span of 15 bases. Here the CDR3 DNA reads TGTGCCAGCAGCTCCGGACAGATTTTCTCCTACGAGCAGTACTTC. Its translation is CASSSGQIFSYEQYF.

The chain has TRBV6-5 and TRBJ2-2, with D unresolved. The ends were cut back, 7 bases at V and 2 bases at J, with 5 bases in the middle. Germline assignment: CDR1 MNHEY and CDR2 SVGAGI. The CDR3 contains 12 residues. CDR3 bases: TGTGCCAGCAAGCTCAACACCGGGGAGCTGTTTTTT. Its protein product is CASKLNTGELFF.

The chain employs TRBV5-1 and TRBJ2-1, with D perhaps given as TRBD1 or TRBD2 (5 bases each). The CDR3 is made up of 16 amino acids. Trimming left V 6 bases short and J 7 bases short, with 23 bases between. CDR1 SGHRS and CDR2 YFSETQ come from the germline V gene. The CDR3 protein is CASIIAAGTPLNEQFF. The DNA for the CDR3 is TGCGCCAGCATCATTGCAGCAGGGACCCCATTAAATGAGCAGTTCTTC.

This chain uses TRBV29-1 with TRBJ1-5, with D possibly being TRBD1 (5 bases). The CDR3 length is 13 residues. Trimming cost V 2 bases and J 10 bases, with 15 bases left between them. In germline, CDR1 is SQVTM, CDR2 ANQGSEA. CDR3 DNA: TGCAGCGTTGAATCCGGGCACGGGGGACCCCAGCATTTT. It yields the protein CSVESGHGGPQHF.

J is TRBJ2-6 and V is TRBV6-5; 7 bases line up with TRBD2. The CDR3 consists of 15 residues. Germline trimming cut 2 bases from V and 3 bases from J; bases unmatched to any gene: 1. Germline assignment: CDR1 MNHEY and CDR2 SVGAGI. The DNA of the CDR3 is TGTGCCAGCAGTTACGGGAGGGTTGGGGCCAACGTCCTGACTTTC. Residues: CASSYGRVGANVLTF.

The rearrangement uses TRBV2 and TRBJ2-7; D gene uncertain. The CDR3 extends over 13 amino acids. Germline loops: CDR1 SNHLY, CDR2 FYNNEI. V was trimmed by 0 bases and J by 3 bases, leaving 6 bases between them. CDR3 nucleotide sequence: TGTGCCAGCAGTGAAGCCCAGCTCTACGAGCAGTACTTC. It encodes CASSEAQLYEQYF. The variable domain in full, completed from reference TRBV2 and TRBJ2-7, reads EPEVTQTPSHQVTQMGQEVILRCVPISNHLYFYWYRQILGQKVEFLVSFYNNEISEKSEIFDDQFSVERPDGSNFTLKIRSTKLEDSAMYFCASSEAQLYEQYFGPGTRLTVT.

The V call is TRBV9, the J call TRBJ1-3; no clear D gene. This CDR3 contains 14 residues. The V gene lost 4 bases and the J gene lost 2 bases, with 10 bases spanning the gap. Germline V gives CDR1 SGDLS, CDR2 YYNGEE. DNA for the CDR3: TGTGCCAGCAGCATAGAGGGTGCTGGAAACACCATATATTTT. Translating it yields CASSIEGAGNTIYF.

The rearrangement uses TRBV7-6 and TRBJ2-2; D perhaps matches TRBD1 (6 bases). V gave up 5 bases and J gave up 5 bases, with 12 bases separating them. The CDR3 length is 14 residues. CDR1 is SGHVS, CDR2 FNYEAQ, per germline. The DNA of the CDR3 is TGTGCCAGCAGCCCTTGGACAGAAACCGGGGAGCTGTTTTTT. It specifies CASSPWTETGELFF.

Notes on this clone: The same CDR3 arises from other DNA sequences in this sample as well. This chain connects TRBV10-3 to TRBJ2-3; D is undetermined. Between the trimmed V and J ends, which lost 3 bases and 2 bases, there was a span of 9 bases. CDR1 and CDR2 (germline): ENHRY, SYGVKD. The CDR3 spans 14 residues. The CDR3 sequence is CAISDPGVTDTQYF. The CDR3 nucleotides read TGTGCCATCAGTGATCCCGGCGTCACAGATACGCAGTATTTT.

Remarks on this clone: Other nucleotide sequences from this sample produce the same CDR3. The V and J genes are TRBV5-1 and TRBJ1-4; D perhaps matches TRBD1 (5 bases). The CDR3 runs to 14 residues. Trimming took 4 bases from V and 4 from J, leaving 11 bases between them. Germline lookup yields CDR1 SGHRS and CDR2 YFSETQ. CDR3 DNA: TGCGCCAGCAGCCTTCAGGGTAGTAATGAAAAACTGTTTTTT. Translating it yields CASSLQGSNEKLFF.

The chain links TRBV5-4 to TRBJ1-2; 7 positions match TRBD1. Germline assignment: CDR1 SGHNT and CDR2 YYREEE (reference sequence). Trimming cost V 4 bases and J 5 bases; bases outside gene matches: 8. This CDR3 spans 14 amino acids. CDR3 residues: CASSRTGAGYGYTF. In DNA, the CDR3 is TGTGCCAGCAGCCGTACAGGGGCGGGGTATGGCTACACCTTC. The full variable domain, with the rest looked up from reference TRBV5-4 and TRBJ1-2, is ETGVTQSPTHLIKTRGQQVTLRCSSQSGHNTVSWYQQALGQGPQFIFQYYREEENGRGNFPPRFSGLQFPNYSSELNVNALELDDSALYLCASSRTGAGYGYTFGSGTRLTVV.

The chain couples TRBV29-1 to TRBJ2-2; 8 bases agree with TRBD1. The CDR3 spans 16 residues. Germline lookup yields CDR1 SQVTM and CDR2 ANQGSEA. Losses at the gene ends were 7 bases for V and 7 bases for J; bases not matched to a gene: 17. For the CDR3, the DNA is TGCAGCGGGACGACAGGGGTTAATAGCGGAAGCGGGGAGCTGTTTTTT. It is translated as CSGTTGVNSGSGELFF.

This chain connects TRBV6-5 to TRBJ2-7; TRBD2 matches 13 bases. The germline V gene encodes CDR1 MNHEY and CDR2 SVGAGI. This CDR3 comprises 14 residues. V was clipped by 6 bases and J by 7 bases; unmatched bases: 6. The CDR3 nucleotides read TGTGCCAGCAGAGGACTAGCGGGAGTTGGAGAGCAGTACTTC. Translating gives CASRGLAGVGEQYF.

The chain couples TRBV28 to TRBJ2-4; D is unresolved. Germline-derived CDR1 and CDR2 are MDHEN and SYDVKM. Trimming pared 3 bases from V and 7 bases from J, leaving 10 bases between. CDR3 length: 13 residues. The CDR3 protein is CASSFTPRNIQYF. DNA for the CDR3: TGTGCCAGCAGTTTTACCCCGCGGAACATTCAGTACTTC.

This clone occurred once. The V and J genes are TRBV5-1 and TRBJ2-5; D ambiguous. The V gene lost 0 bases and the J gene lost 3 bases, with 9 bases spanning the gap. The CDR3 is 14 amino acids. Germline V gives CDR1 SGHRS, CDR2 YFSETQ. CDR3 DNA sequence: TGCGCCAGCAGCTTGGCTACTTTGGAAGAGACCCAGTACTTC. It yields the protein CASSLATLEETQYF.

The chain carries TRBV7-9 and TRBJ1-1; 10 bases are a match to TRBD1. The CDR3 runs to 16 residues. Germline CDR1 is SEHNR and CDR2 is FQNEAQ (reference sequence). The V and J ends lost 4 bases and 4 bases, in that order; junction bases with no gene match: 9. The CDR3 sequence: CASSSTLGQGSTEAFF. CDR3 nucleotide sequence: TGTGCCAGCAGCTCTACCCTGGGACAGGGGAGCACTGAAGCTTTCTTT.

The chain couples TRBV5-8 to TRBJ1-5; D is unresolved. CDR3 length: 12 residues. CDR1 and CDR2 (germline): SGHTS, YDEGEE. The V and J ends lost 4 bases and 7 bases respectively, with 9 bases between them. CDR3 DNA: TGTGCCAGCAGCCTTTATTGGCAGCCCCAGCATTTT. Translated: CASSLYWQPQHF.

This chain connects TRBV28 to TRBJ2-7; D remains unclear. Trimming removed 4 bases from V and 1 base from J, with 11 bases in between. The CDR3 runs 14 residues. Germline loops: CDR1 MDHEN, CDR2 SYDVKM. The CDR3 DNA sequence: TGTGCCAGCAGTTCAACAGAGAGGTCCTACGAGCAGTACTTC. It specifies CASSSTERSYEQYF.